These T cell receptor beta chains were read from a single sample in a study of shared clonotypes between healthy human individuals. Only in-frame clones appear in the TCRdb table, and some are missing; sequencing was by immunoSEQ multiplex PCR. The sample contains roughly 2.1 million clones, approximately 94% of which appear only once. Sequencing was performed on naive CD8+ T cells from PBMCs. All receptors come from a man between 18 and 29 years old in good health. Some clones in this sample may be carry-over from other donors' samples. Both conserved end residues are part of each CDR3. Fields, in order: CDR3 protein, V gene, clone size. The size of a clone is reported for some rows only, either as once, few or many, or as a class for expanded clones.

CASSSGTSGPTYEQYF,TRBV7-9,-
CASSVQGPLNEQFF,TRBV9,-
CASSLVSLLVNTYNEQFF,TRBV7-9,-
CASSASGGRTDTQYF,TRBV9,-
CATMGEFNTDTQYF,TRBV28,-
CASSPSSRAGDGYTF,TRBV4-3,-
CASGIGTVHTDTQYF,TRBV12-5,-
CASSSSGAASYNEQFF,TRBV7-3,once
CSVESRVSGTHMNTEAFF,TRBV29-1,few
CASSPYGIQETQYF,TRBV14,-
CASTTAGAAYEQYF,TRBV5-6,-
CASSRFTREGLSYEQYF,TRBV19,once
CASSLPGLAGPGRETQYF,TRBV4-1,-
CASSPDRGKVIRAGNTIYF,TRBV28,-
CASSLTPGQGGYEQYF,TRBV18,-
CASSLEDLEQYF,TRBV7-9,-
CASSSRTDGHGYTF,TRBV28,-
CASCQILAGGPSEQFF,TRBV27,-
CASSLNGLLGLYGYTF,TRBV7-9,-
CASSLRGTEAFF,TRBV5-6,-
CASSSNTEAFF,TRBV5-6,-
CASSYAGGNTEAFF,TRBV6-6,-
CASSLSDSSWEQYF,TRBV27,-
CASSQERLSSYEQYF,TRBV4-3,-
CASSFPNVGEKLFF,TRBV7-9,few
CASSPWGAQETQYF,TRBV6-6,-
CASSFTSFSTDTQYF,TRBV7-2,-
CASSLGTSGTPREQYF,TRBV7-6,-
CASTLESQETQYF,TRBV7-2,once
CARLQGTHQPQHF,TRBV27,-
CAWSVVVSGGGYTF,TRBV30,-
CASSIDAGVNGYTF,TRBV19,-
CSMGTASYNEQFF,TRBV29-1,-
CATSRAEDSYEQYF,TRBV15,-
CASSLLGSGYNEQFF,TRBV5-4,-
CASSLLAGVSGELFF,TRBV5-6,-
CASSLYFRHQPQHF,TRBV28,-
CSARGGELFF,TRBV20-1,-
CASSNSSRAQYF,TRBV27,-
CASSIGQGAYEQYF,TRBV19,few
CATGGEVTHEQYF,TRBV28,-